The 25 T cell receptor beta chains below come from one sample, sequenced in a study of post-analysis software for immune sequencing data. The study's findings and limits: With TRBV5-6, TRBV5-1 and TRBV20-1 included, about five TRBV segments were more frequent in patients than in controls.

Their antigens remain unidentified. Built from TCR beta cDNA, the libraries had unique molecular identifiers in them. One entry per CDR3 protein results from TCRdb running MiXCR on the PCR reads. The sample carries approximately 690,000 distinct CDR3 sequences, 55% to 60% recorded once. The sequenced sample was blood. The receptors were sampled from a girl aged 2 to 9 with multiple sclerosis.

The rearrangement links TRBV10-3 to TRBJ2-7, with D perhaps assigned TRBD1 or TRBD2 (5 bases each). Gene TRBJ2-5 matches the end of the DNA better, so the J call may be wrong. CDR3 length: 14 residues. CDR1 ENHRY and CDR2 SYGVKD come from the germline V gene. The DNA of the CDR3 is TGTGCCATCAGAGATACTAGGGGCCCCGAGACCCAGTACTTC. As protein: CAIRDTRGPETQYF.

In regard to this clonotype: One junction end does not reproduce the germline sequence, and a read error may be involved. The chain joins TRBV12-3 or TRBV12-4 to TRBJ2-1, with 13 bases matching TRBD2. This CDR3 is 14 amino acids long. The CDR3 region is CASTSGGARNEQFF. The CDR3 coding sequence is TGCGCCAGCACTAGCGGGGGGGCCCGGAATGAGCAGTTCTTC.

The CDR3, as DNA: TGTGCCAGCAGCTTAGAGGCGAGCGGGAGCTCCTACAATGAGCAGTTCTTC. It translates to CASSLEASGSSYNEQFF. The chain employs TRBV11-2 and TRBJ2-1; 8 bases line up with TRBD2. The CDR3 has 17 amino acids. V was clipped by 0 bases and J by 0 bases; unmatched bases: 4. Germline V gene lookup returns CDR1 SGHAT and CDR2 FQNNGV.

This chain joins TRBV20-1 and TRBJ2-5; 7 bases are shared with TRBD1. Germline assignment: CDR1 DFQATT and CDR2 SNEGSKA (reference sequence). J was trimmed by 5 bases and V by 3 bases; bases with no gene match: 12. The CDR3 length is 15 residues. CDR3 residues: CSARTLTGSRETQYF. The DNA of the CDR3 is TGCAGTGCTAGGACTTTGACAGGGTCGAGGGAGACCCAGTACTTC.

The CDR3 DNA reads as TGCGCCAGCAGCTTTACACAGGCGACCTCTGGGGCCAACGTCCTGACTTTC. It translates to CASSFTQATSGANVLTF. The chain couples TRBV5-1 to TRBJ2-6; the D gene is possibly TRBD1 (5 bases). The CDR3 consists of 17 residues. V was trimmed by 2 bases and J by 0 bases, leaving 12 bases between them. Per the germline V gene, CDR1 is SGHRS and CDR2 is YFSETQ. Full variable domain (outside the CDR3, taken from reference TRBV5-1 and TRBJ2-6): KAGVTQTPRYLIKTRGQQVTLSCSPISGHRSVSWYQQTPGQGLQFLFEYFSETQRNKGNFPGRFSGRQFSNSRSEMNVSTLELGDSALYLCASSFTQATSGANVLTFGAGSRLTVL.

This clonotype came up once. V gene TRBV29-1 combines with J gene TRBJ2-2, with TRBD2 as a possible D gene (5 bases). The germline CDR1 and CDR2 sequences are SQVTM and ANQGSEA. V was pared by 6 bases and J by 5 bases, with 10 bases between. There are 12 residues in the CDR3. The CDR3, as DNA: TGCAGCGTCGCTGAGGGTACCGGGGAGCTGTTTTTT. It specifies CSVAEGTGELFF.

The rearrangement uses TRBV7-2 and TRBJ1-5, with D possibly being TRBD1 (6 bases). Trimming took off 1 base at V and 5 bases at J, with 9 bases between the two ends. This CDR3 contains 14 residues. The V gene's germline CDR1 is SGHTA and CDR2 FQGNSA. The CDR3 sequence is CASSLGDTYQPQHF. CDR3 bases: TGTGCCAGCAGCTTAGGGGACACCTATCAGCCCCAGCATTTT. The full variable domain, in which reference TRBV7-2 and TRBJ1-5 provide the parts outside the CDR3, is GAGVSQSPSNKVTEKGKDVELRCDPISGHTALYWYRQSLGQGLEFLIYFQGNSAPDKSGLPSDRFSAERTGGSVSTLTIQRTQQEDSAVYLCASSLGDTYQPQHFGDGTRLSIL.

This clonotype was found a few times. The rearrangement joins TRBV20-1 to TRBJ2-1; 11 positions match TRBD2. The junction had 6 bases not matched to a gene; V was cut back by 2 bases and J by 9 bases. Germline values: CDR1 DFQATT, CDR2 SNEGSKA (reference sequence). This CDR3 contains 14 residues. The CDR3 nucleotides read TGCAGTGCTAGACTAGCGGGAGGAGGTGGTGAGCAGTTCTTC. Translating gives CSARLAGGGGEQFF.

The chain is built from TRBV7-9 and TRBJ2-1, with D possibly TRBD1 on 6 matching bases. The length of the CDR3 is 12 residues. V lost 1 base and J lost 14, with 12 bases in between. Germline V gene data show CDR1 as SEHNR and CDR2 as FQNEAQ (reference sequence). Written as DNA, the CDR3 is TGTGCCAGCAGCTTAGAGACAGGAAGAGAGTTCTTC. Amino acid sequence: CASSLETGREFF.

This chain uses TRBV18 with TRBJ2-7; D unclear. The CDR3 length is 14 residues. The ends were cut back, 3 bases at V and 2 bases at J, with 11 bases in the middle. Germline V gene data show CDR1 as KGHSH and CDR2 as LQKENI. The CDR3, as DNA: TGTGCCAGCTCACCGACGGTACGAACCTACGAGCAGTACTTC. Residues: CASSPTVRTYEQYF.

Only one count was recorded for this clonotype. The V and J genes are TRBV20-1 and TRBJ1-4; D remains ambiguous. Germline CDR1 and CDR2: DFQATT and SNEGSKA (reference sequence). The CDR3 is made up of 16 amino acids. With 3 bases removed from V and 6 bases from J, the gap between germline ends came to 20 bases. This chain's CDR3 is CSASRQLFQRDEKLFF. As DNA, the CDR3 is TGCAGTGCTAGTCGGCAGCTGTTTCAGCGAGATGAAAAACTGTTTTTT.

The gene calls are TRBV6-6 and TRBJ2-1, with D unresolved. The ends were cut back, 2 bases at V and 10 bases at J, with 6 bases in the middle. The germline V gene encodes CDR1 MNHNY and CDR2 SVGAGI (reference sequence). The CDR3 length is 11 residues. The CDR3: CASSYHGEQFF. CDR3 DNA sequence: TGTGCCAGCAGTTACCATGGGGAGCAGTTCTTC.

J is TRBJ2-1 and V is TRBV7-2; 12 bases are shared with TRBD2. Unmatched junction bases numbered 14, after V lost 5 bases and J lost 0 bases. CDR1 SGHTA and CDR2 FQGNSA come from the germline V gene. CDR3 length equals 20 residues. The chain's CDR3 is CASSAPLAGGLQNSYNEQFF. In nucleotides, the CDR3 is TGTGCCAGCAGCGCCCCTCTAGCGGGGGGGCTCCAAAACTCCTACAATGAGCAGTTCTTC.

The chain links TRBV7-3 to TRBJ2-1, with 11 positions matching TRBD2. CDR3 length: 16 residues. Germline V gene sequence: CDR1 SGHTA, CDR2 FQGTGA. J was trimmed by 10 bases and V by 5 bases; bases with no gene match: 13. The CDR3 is CASSPELAGDPREQFF. The CDR3 DNA follows: TGTGCCAGCAGCCCTGAACTAGCGGGAGACCCCCGGGAGCAGTTCTTC.

This clonotype was counted a single time. The J gene is TRBJ2-3, the V gene TRBV11-2, with 8 bases that match TRBD2. The CDR3 contains 16 residues. Germline V gives CDR1 SGHAT, CDR2 FQNNGV. The junction had 5 bases not matched to a gene; V was cut back by 2 bases and J by 1 base. CDR3 loop: CASSLRLAFRTDTQYF. The DNA for the CDR3 is TGTGCCAGCAGCTTACGACTAGCGTTTCGCACAGATACGCAGTATTTT.

V gene TRBV20-1 combines with J gene TRBJ1-2; D unresolved. From germline, CDR1 is DFQATT and CDR2 SNEGSKA (reference sequence). This CDR3 is built from 13 residues. The ends were cut back, 6 bases at V and 9 bases at J, with 20 bases in the middle. The CDR3 is CSAPRTDLERYTF. CDR3 nucleotides: TGCAGTGCCCCGAGGACGGACTTGGAACGCTACACCTTC.

The V and J genes are TRBV4-3 and TRBJ1-2; tentatively, D is TRBD1 (5 bases). V lost 5 bases to trimming and J lost 5 bases, with 15 bases between them. Germline loops: CDR1 LGHNA, CDR2 YSLEER. The CDR3 sequence is 14 residues long. The CDR3 DNA reads TGCGCCAGCAGCACTCGCTTGGGGCCTTATGGCTACACCTTC. It encodes CASSTRLGPYGYTF.

The J gene is TRBJ2-3, the V gene TRBV14; D gene uncertain. The CDR3 loop spans 16 amino acids. Germline V gene data show CDR1 as SGHDN and CDR2 as FVKESK. Trimming took off 2 bases at V and 0 bases at J, with 12 bases between the two ends. The CDR3 DNA follows: TGTGCCAGCAGCCAACTTGCCGCCGCGAGCACAGATACGCAGTATTTT. Translating gives CASSQLAAASTDTQYF.

The CDR3 sequence: CSVCIGLADNEQFF. CDR3 DNA: TGCAGCGTTTGTATAGGACTAGCGGACAATGAGCAGTTCTTC. The chain recombines TRBV29-1 with TRBJ2-1, with 10 bases matching TRBD2. In germline, CDR1 is SQVTM, CDR2 ANQGSEA. The CDR3 is 14 amino acids. The ends lost 5 bases at V and 5 bases at J; junction bases unmatched: 6.

In the case of this clonotype: Germline and junction disagree at one end, which may indicate a read error. CDR3 region: CASSSAGGNNQPQHF. CDR3 DNA sequence: TGCGCCAGCAGCTCCGCGGGAGGGAACAATCAGCCCCAGCATTTT. V and J are TRBV11-2 and TRBJ1-5; unclear D gene. The V gene's germline CDR1 is SGHAT and CDR2 FQNNGV. CDR3 length: 15 amino acids. Drawing the rest from reference TRBV11-2 and TRBJ1-5, the complete variable domain is EAGVAQSPRYKIIEKRQSVAFWCNPISGHATLYWYQQILGQGPKLLIQFQNNGVVDDSQLPKDRFSAERLKGVDSTLKIQPAKLEDSAVYLCASSSAGGNNQPQHFGDGTRLSIL.

The chain links TRBV18 to TRBJ2-7; the D is unclear. This CDR3 contains 13 residues. Germline V gene data show CDR1 as KGHSH and CDR2 as LQKENI. V was clipped by 0 bases and J by 3 bases, with 6 bases between them. CDR3 sequence: CASSPPGYYEQYF. CDR3 DNA sequence: TGTGCCAGCTCACCACCAGGATACTACGAGCAGTACTTC. Variable domain in full (rest from reference TRBV18 and TRBJ2-7): NAGVMQNPRHLVRRRGQEARLRCSPMKGHSHVYWYRQLPEEGLKFMVYLQKENIIDESGMPKERFSAEFPKEGPSILRIQQVVRGDSAAYFCASSPPGYYEQYFGPGTRLTVT.

This chain connects TRBV5-1 to TRBJ2-5; D not certain. Trimming took off 0 bases at V and 1 base at J, with 16 bases between the two ends. The CDR3 runs to 17 residues. Looked up from germline, CDR1 is SGHRS and CDR2 is YFSETQ. CDR3 nucleotides: TGCGCCAGCAGCTTGGCCGGCATGAGTTACAGCCAAGAGACCCAGTACTTC. It codes for CASSLAGMSYSQETQYF.

J is TRBJ2-5 and V is TRBV7-9; D is unresolved. CDR3 size: 13 residues. V was clipped by 5 bases and J by 1 base, with 8 bases between them. Germline V gene lookup returns CDR1 SEHNR and CDR2 FQNEAQ (reference sequence). CDR3 sequence (DNA): TGTGCCAGCAGCCTTAGCCTCCAAGAGACCCAGTACTTC. Its translation is CASSLSLQETQYF.

The J gene is TRBJ2-7, the V gene TRBV10-3; 7 nucleotides match TRBD1. The V gene's germline CDR1 is ENHRY and CDR2 SYGVKD. The CDR3 length is 15 residues. The J segment lost 1 base and the V segment lost 2 bases, leaving 5 bases of the junction unmatched. CDR3 in amino acids: CAISEPRDSSYEQYF. CDR3 in DNA: TGTGCCATCAGTGAGCCGAGGGACAGTTCCTACGAGCAGTACTTC.

The rearrangement uses TRBV5-5 and TRBJ1-4; 7 bases line up with TRBD1. The V and J ends lost 4 bases and 5 bases, in that order; junction bases with no gene match: 5. CDR1 SGHKS and CDR2 YYEKEE come from the germline V gene (reference sequence). CDR3 length equals 14 residues. The CDR3 region has the DNA TGTGCCAGCAGCCAAGACAGGGCGAATGAAAAACTGTTTTTT. It translates to CASSQDRANEKLFF.